One and the same sample provided the 9 T cell receptor beta chains below, sequenced in a study of graft-versus-host responses after intestinal transplantation. Profiled with immunoSEQ multiplex PCR; TCRdb holds only in-frame clones, not every one. The sample lists around 18,000 clones, over 80% seen once, with under 6.5% in the top ten. Sample: PBMCs, taken about 110 days after intestinal transplant. The receptor set was obtained from a human patient who received an intestinal transplant, so some T cells may come from the graft donor.

The J gene is TRBJ2-7, the V gene TRBV28; 7 positions match TRBD1. Unmatched junction bases numbered 6, after V lost 4 bases and J lost 0 bases. The length of the CDR3 is 15 residues. The germline V gene has CDR1 MDHEN and CDR2 SYDVKM. This CDR3 reads CASSSRQGFSYEQYF. DNA for the CDR3: TGTGCCAGCAGTTCGCGACAGGGTTTCTCCTACGAGCAGTACTTC.

The chain carries TRBV5-5 and TRBJ2-3; no definite D call. CDR3 size: 11 residues. The germline CDR1 and CDR2 sequences are SGHKS and YYEKEE (reference sequence). Between the trimmed V and J ends, which lost 3 bases and 2 bases, there was a span of 1 base. CDR3 region: CASSSTDTQYF. The CDR3 nucleotides read TGTGCCAGCAGCTCCACAGATACGCAGTATTTT.

This chain uses TRBV6-5 with TRBJ2-1; D remains unclear. The CDR3 is 13 residues long. The V end lost 4 bases, the J end lost 7 bases, and 11 bases lay between the germline ends. CDR1 is MNHEY, CDR2 SVGAGI, per germline. CDR3 bases: TGTGCCAGCAGTTTATCCCTCCAGAATGAGCAGTTCTTC. Protein product: CASSLSLQNEQFF.

V usage is TRBV4-1 and J usage is TRBJ2-1; 8 positions match TRBD2. V lost 1 base and J lost 7; bases outside the gene matches: 6. The V gene's germline CDR1 is MGHRA and CDR2 YSYEKL. The CDR3 contains 15 residues. The CDR3 region is CASSQVGREGNEQFF. The CDR3 DNA follows: TGCGCCAGCAGCCAAGTGGGACGGGAGGGGAATGAGCAGTTCTTC.

The CDR3 DNA sequence: TGTGCCAGCAGCTTGGCCAGGGGGCTCCGGTATGGCTACACCTTC. It translates to CASSLARGLRYGYTF. This sequence joins TRBV5-6 and TRBJ1-2; 8 positions agree with TRBD1. V shed 0 bases, J shed 5 bases, and the junction held 6 bases outside the gene matches. The CDR3 has 15 residues. CDR1 is SGHDT and CDR2 is YYEEEE in the germline V gene.

The J gene is TRBJ2-1, the V gene TRBV9; 11 positions agree with TRBD2. This CDR3 comprises 15 residues. Losses at the gene ends were 4 bases for V and 4 bases for J; bases not matched to a gene: 4. The germline gives CDR1 SGDLS, CDR2 YYNGEE. The CDR3 loop is CASSLGTSGYNEQFF. Written as DNA, the CDR3 is TGTGCCAGCAGCCTCGGGACTAGCGGTTACAATGAGCAGTTCTTC.

The rearrangement joins TRBV6-1 to TRBJ1-5, with no clear D. Trimming stripped 2 bases from V and 2 bases from J, with 7 bases between. CDR3 size: 14 residues. Germline CDR1 reads MNHNS; CDR2 reads SASEGT. The CDR3 bases are TGTGCCAGCAGTGAACTGCAGGGCAATCAGCCCCAGCATTTT. It translates to CASSELQGNQPQHF.

The chain employs TRBV5-1 and TRBJ2-2, with D possibly TRBD2 on 6 matching bases. This CDR3 spans 14 amino acids. The germline CDR1 and CDR2 sequences are SGHRS and YFSETQ. With 0 bases removed from V and 6 bases from J, the gap between germline ends came to 9 bases. CDR3 sequence reads: CASSLVGGAGELFF. The CDR3 coding sequence is TGCGCCAGCAGCTTGGTAGGAGGGGCCGGGGAGCTGTTTTTT. Based on the CDR3 plus reference TRBV5-1 and TRBJ2-2, the full variable domain is KAGVTQTPRYLIKTRGQQVTLSCSPISGHRSVSWYQQTPGQGLQFLFEYFSETQRNKGNFPGRFSGRQFSNSRSEMNVSTLELGDSALYLCASSLVGGAGELFFGEGSRLTVL.

V and J are TRBV5-6 and TRBJ2-7, with D unclear. The CDR3 runs to 12 residues. Germline V CDR1 and CDR2: SGHDT, YYEEEE. V was trimmed by 4 bases and J by 2 bases, leaving 7 bases between them. The CDR3, as DNA: TGTGCCAGCAGCGGCCTTCCCTACGAGCAGTACTTC. Translating it yields CASSGLPYEQYF.